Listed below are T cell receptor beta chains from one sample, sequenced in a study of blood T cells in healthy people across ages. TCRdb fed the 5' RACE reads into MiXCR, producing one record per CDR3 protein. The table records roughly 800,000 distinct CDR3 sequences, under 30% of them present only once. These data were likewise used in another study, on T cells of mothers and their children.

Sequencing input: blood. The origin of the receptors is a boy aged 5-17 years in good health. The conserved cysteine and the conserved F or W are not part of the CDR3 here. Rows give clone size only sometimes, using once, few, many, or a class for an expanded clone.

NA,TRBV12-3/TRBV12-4,ASSLLTGSSYNEQF
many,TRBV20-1,SARDRVVAEETQY
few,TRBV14,ASSQDGTGLGNIQY
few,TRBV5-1,ASSLDHEQF
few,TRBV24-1,ATSDRTGAETQY
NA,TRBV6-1,ASMARGSGEKLF
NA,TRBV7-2,ASSLGSRGRQPQH
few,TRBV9,ASSPRLAGTYNEQF
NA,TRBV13,ASSPSGPRWGEKLF
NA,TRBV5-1,ASSLAEVGVREQY
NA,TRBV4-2,ASSQVWVVYTGELF
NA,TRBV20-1,SATSDTLYEQY
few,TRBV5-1,ASSFDRLQETQY
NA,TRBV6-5,ASSYRRDPTNEKLF
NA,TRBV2,ASSEARVRGETQY
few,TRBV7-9,ASSLIDSGQGDEKLF
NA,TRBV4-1,ASSLLPGPQNEQF
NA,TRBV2,ASSVEKREKLF
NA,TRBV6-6,ASRSIRGSMNTEAF
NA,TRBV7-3,ASSPAGGGRETQY
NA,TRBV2,ASRDLAGGPSGELF
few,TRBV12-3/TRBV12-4,ASSLVRGGLTDTQY
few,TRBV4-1,ASSQDRGTGHSYEQY
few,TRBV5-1,ASSSVKGSEKLF
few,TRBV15,ATSSRLGETQY
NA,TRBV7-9,ASSLATSGGADIQY
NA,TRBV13,ASSLGGFTGELF
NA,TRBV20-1,SARWGGNEKLF
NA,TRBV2,ASGVRQTQETQY
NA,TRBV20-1,SALGGVVGYT
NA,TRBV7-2,ASSFPRVSRDGETQY
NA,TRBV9,ASSDTSDQETQY
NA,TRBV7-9,ASSPDPVETQY
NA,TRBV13,ASSLVTSRRLGEQF
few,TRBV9,ASSVDGAQETQY
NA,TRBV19,ASSRTGAAKNIQY
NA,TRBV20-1,SASDGSDTGELF
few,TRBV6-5,ASREGGIMPVTEAF
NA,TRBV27,ASSKYTGIGSGANVLT
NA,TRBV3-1,ASSQRTGHGQPQH
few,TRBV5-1,ASSLASASSGGETQY
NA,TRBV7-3,ASPKGGSISGNTIY
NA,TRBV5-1,ASSLARSADTEAF
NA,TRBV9,ACSSPSGDEQF
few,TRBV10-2,ASSSPVAKNIQY
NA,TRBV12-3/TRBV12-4,ASSWRGVRDEQF
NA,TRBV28,ASGNRGWETQY
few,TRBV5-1,ASSSQLGATISSNYGYT
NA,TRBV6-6,ASGGVGDQSGYT
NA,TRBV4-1,ASSRNLGEGETQY
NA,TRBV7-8,ASSLATGAPSNQPQH
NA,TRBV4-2,ASSQEGGGVAKNIQY
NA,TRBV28,ASSYRGSLSSGNTIY